Listed below are T cell receptor beta chains from one sample, sequenced in a study of blood T cell repertoires in COVID-19. The protocol was immunoSEQ multiplex PCR, while the TCRdb copy is restricted to in-frame clones and leaves out a portion. The repertoire holds approximately 100,000 clones, 84% seen once, with 10% to 15% in the top ten. The sequenced material came from peripheral blood. The receptors originated from a human donor in a cohort sampled during active or convalescent COVID-19. CDR3s include the opening cysteine and the closing phenylalanine or tryptophan. The D gene is left open where the match is weak. The size field is filled for only some rows; it gives once, few, many or a size class.

TRBV7-8,TRBJ1-3,-,-,TGTGCCAGCAGCTTAGACGGGGGATCTGGAAACACCATATATTTT,CASSLDGGSGNTIYF
TRBV9,TRBJ2-3,-,TRBD2,TGTGCCAGCAGTGGCTGGGACGGGGGGGCGAGAGATACGCAGTATTTT,CASSGWDGGARDTQYF
TRBV27,TRBJ1-6,-,-,TGTGCCAGCAGTTTACGATTCGCCCCTTGGGGCAGTTATAATTCACCCCTCCACTTT,CASSLRFAPWGSYNSPLHF
TRBV7-9,TRBJ1-1,many,-,TGTGCCAGCAGCGCCCCCGGGTCGGCTGAAGCTTTCTTT,CASSAPGSAEAFF
TRBV5-1,TRBJ1-6,-,-,TGCGCCAGCACCGCGGGTAGTTCACCCCTCCACTTT,CASTAGSSPLHF
TRBV9,TRBJ1-2,once,TRBD1,TGTGCCAGCAGCAGACCCGGGACAGGAGGTGGGATCTATGGCTACACCTTC,CASSRPGTGGGIYGYTF
TRBV2,TRBJ2-7,-,-,TGTGCCAGCAGCCTTCAGAACGTCGTCGAGCAGTACTTC,CASSLQNVVEQYF
TRBV6-5,TRBJ2-4,-,TRBD1,TGTGCCAGCAGTTCTCTGGACAGGGGCTACATTCAGTACTTC,CASSSLDRGYIQYF
TRBV6-2/TRBV6-3,TRBJ1-1,-,TRBD1,TGTGCCAGCAGTGTGACAGGGAAGCAAGCTTTCTTT,CASSVTGKQAFF
TRBV9,TRBJ1-1,-,-,TGTGCCAGCACCGCACAGCTGAACACTGAAGCTTTCTTT,CASTAQLNTEAFF
TRBV7-3,TRBJ1-1,-,TRBD1,TGTGCCAGCAGCTTAACGAAGGGACAGGCCACTGAAGCTTTCTTT,CASSLTKGQATEAFF
TRBV18,TRBJ1-1,-,-,TGTGCCAGCTCACCCATGGCCACTGAAGCTTTCTTT,CASSPMATEAFF
TRBV4-3,TRBJ2-3,-,TRBD1,TGCGCCAGCAGCCAAAAATTCCGACCGGGACAGGCTTACACAGATACGCAGTATTTT,CASSQKFRPGQAYTDTQYF
TRBV4-1,TRBJ2-1,-,-,TGCGCCAGCAGCCTTCAGGGCACCTACAATGAGCAGTTCTTC,CASSLQGTYNEQFF
TRBV2,TRBJ1-5,-,-,TGTGCCAGCAGTCTTAGACTTGAGCAGCCCCAGCATTTT,CASSLRLEQPQHF
TRBV28,TRBJ1-2,-,TRBD1,TGTGCCAGCAGTTTCGACTTACAGGGGGCGTCTGGCTACACCTTC,CASSFDLQGASGYTF
TRBV20-1,TRBJ1-1,-,TRBD1,TGCAGTGCTAGTCCGGGACAGGGTGAAGCTTTCTTT,CSASPGQGEAFF
TRBV2,TRBJ2-6,-,-,TGTGCCAGAGCTAGGGGGGGACCCTCTGGGGCCAACGTCCTGACTTTC,CARARGGPSGANVLTF
TRBV7-6,TRBJ1-5,-,TRBD1,TGTGCCAGCAGCCCACCCGGGAACAGGGGCCTCAATCAGCCCCAGCATTTT,CASSPPGNRGLNQPQHF
TRBV7-7,TRBJ2-2,-,TRBD1,TGTGCCAGCAGCCCCCCCTCAGGGGGTACCGGGGAGCTGTTTTTT,CASSPPSGGTGELFF
TRBV7-9,TRBJ2-1,-,TRBD1,TGTGCCAGCACAGGGGGCTCCTACAATGAGCAGTTCTTC,CASTGGSYNEQFF
TRBV11-3,TRBJ2-2,-,-,TGTGCCAGCAGCTTTGTACAGCTGAACACCGGGGAGCTGTTTTTT,CASSFVQLNTGELFF
TRBV9,TRBJ2-3,-,TRBD2,TGTGCCAGCGCTTGGGCGGGGGGGGCAGATACGCAGTATTTT,CASAWAGGADTQYF
TRBV5-1,TRBJ1-4,-,-,TGCGCCAGCAGTCCTGAGGTTGCAACTAATGAAAAACTGTTTTTT,CASSPEVATNEKLFF
TRBV4-3,TRBJ1-4,-,-,TGCGCCAGCAGCCATGACAGGTCTAATGAAAAACTGTTTTTT,CASSHDRSNEKLFF
TRBV6-5,TRBJ2-7,-,-,TGTGCCAGCACCACAAAGGTTGGAGGATCCTACGAGCAGTACTTC,CASTTKVGGSYEQYF
TRBV6-5,TRBJ2-2,-,-,TGTGCCAGCAGCGCACAGTGGGACACCGGGGAGCTGTTTTTT,CASSAQWDTGELFF
TRBV11-2,TRBJ2-5,-,-,TGTGCCAGCAGCTTAGATGGAGGGGTACAAGAGACCCAGTACTTC,CASSLDGGVQETQYF
TRBV5-6,TRBJ2-6,-,-,TGTGCCAGCAGCTCCCTGGTAGCTGGGGCCAACGTCCTGACTTTC,CASSSLVAGANVLTF
TRBV30,TRBJ1-1,-,-,TGTGCCTGGAGAACTTCGGTTTACACTGAAGCTTTCTTT,CAWRTSVYTEAFF
TRBV3-1/TRBV3-2,TRBJ2-1,-,-,TGTGCCAGCAGCCAAATTAAAGCCTCATCCTACAATGAGCAGTTCTTC,CASSQIKASSYNEQFF
TRBV9,TRBJ1-5,few,-,TGTGCCAGCAGCGCGGGGAATTCGGGCAATCAGCCCCAGCATTTT,CASSAGNSGNQPQHF
TRBV28,TRBJ2-3,-,TRBD1,TGTGCCAGCAGCCTAGGGGGCCGCCGACAGGGGTGGACAGATACGCAGTATTTT,CASSLGGRRQGWTDTQYF
TRBV18,TRBJ1-3,once,-,TGTGCCAGCTCACCACAGTCCCCAGGGTTTGGTGGAAACACCATATATTTT,CASSPQSPGFGGNTIYF